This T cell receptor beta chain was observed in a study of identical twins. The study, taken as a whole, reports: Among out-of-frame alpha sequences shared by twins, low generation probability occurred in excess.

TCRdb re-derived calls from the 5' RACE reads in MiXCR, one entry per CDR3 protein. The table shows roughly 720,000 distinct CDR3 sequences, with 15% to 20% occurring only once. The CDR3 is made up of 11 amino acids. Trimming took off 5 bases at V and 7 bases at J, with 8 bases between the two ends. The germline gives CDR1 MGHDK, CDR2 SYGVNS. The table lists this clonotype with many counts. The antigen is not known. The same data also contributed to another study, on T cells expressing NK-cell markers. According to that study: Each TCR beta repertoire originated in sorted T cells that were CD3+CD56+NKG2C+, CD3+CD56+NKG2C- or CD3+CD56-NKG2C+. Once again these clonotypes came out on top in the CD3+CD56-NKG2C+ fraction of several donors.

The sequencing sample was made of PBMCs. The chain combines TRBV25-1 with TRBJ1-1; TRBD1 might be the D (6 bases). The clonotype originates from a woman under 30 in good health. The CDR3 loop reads CASSPGDEAFF. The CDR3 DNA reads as TGTGCCAGCAGTCCAGGGGATGAAGCTTTCTTT.